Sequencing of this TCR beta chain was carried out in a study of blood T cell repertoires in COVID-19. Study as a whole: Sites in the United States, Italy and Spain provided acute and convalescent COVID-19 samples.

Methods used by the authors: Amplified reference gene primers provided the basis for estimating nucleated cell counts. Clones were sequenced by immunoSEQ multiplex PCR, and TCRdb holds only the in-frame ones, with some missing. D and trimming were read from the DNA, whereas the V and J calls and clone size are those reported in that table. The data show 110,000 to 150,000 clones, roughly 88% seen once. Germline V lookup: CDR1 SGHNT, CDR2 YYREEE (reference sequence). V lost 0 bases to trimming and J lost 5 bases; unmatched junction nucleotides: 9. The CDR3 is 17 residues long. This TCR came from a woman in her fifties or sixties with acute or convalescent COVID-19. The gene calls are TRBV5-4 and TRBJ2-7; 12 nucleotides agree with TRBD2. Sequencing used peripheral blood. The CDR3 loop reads CASSLEGGLAGWNEQYF. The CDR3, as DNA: TGTGCCAGCAGCTTGGAGGGTGGACTAGCGGGGTGGAACGAGCAGTACTTC.